What follows are 14 T cell receptor beta chains derived from one specimen sequenced in a study of OX40 agonist ivuxolimab in advanced cancers. Some clones are missing from TCRdb's copy, which holds only in-frame ones; the method was immunoSEQ multiplex PCR. The sample lists tens of thousands of clones, about 80% seen once, with 1.5% to 2% in the top ten. The sequenced sample was CD4+ or CD8+ T cells sorted from blood, obtained in a trial of the OX40 agonist ivuxolimab. All receptors derive from an adult with an advanced solid tumor such as melanoma, head and neck, liver or kidney cancer.

The chain is built from TRBV7-9 and TRBJ1-5; D might be TRBD1 (5 bases). CDR3 size: 15 residues. CDR1 SEHNR and CDR2 FQNEAQ come from the germline V gene (reference sequence). V was trimmed by 5 bases and J by 1 base, leaving 12 bases between them. In DNA, the CDR3 is TGTGCCAGCAGCAACGGGGGTTTCAGCAATCAGCCCCAGCATTTT. Translated: CASSNGGFSNQPQHF.

This chain connects TRBV11-2 to TRBJ1-6, with 9 bases identical to TRBD1. Germline V CDR1 and CDR2: SGHAT, FQNNGV. This CDR3 is 15 amino acids long. J gave up 7 bases and V 0 bases, and 1 base lay outside the gene matches. The CDR3 sequence is CASSLETGGNSPLHF. CDR3 DNA sequence: TGTGCCAGCAGCTTAGAGACAGGGGGAAATTCACCCCTCCACTTT.

This clone was detected once. V usage is TRBV5-1 and J usage is TRBJ2-5, with 8 positions matching TRBD1. J was trimmed by 0 bases and V by 0 bases; bases with no gene match: 1. The CDR3 length is 15 residues. Germline V gene data show CDR1 as SGHRS and CDR2 as YFSETQ. CDR3 residues: CASSLADRDQETQYF. CDR3 DNA sequence: TGCGCCAGCAGCTTGGCGGACAGGGACCAAGAGACCCAGTACTTC.

The chain joins TRBV7-9 to TRBJ2-7, with 7 bases fitting TRBD1. J was trimmed by 9 bases and V by 1 base; bases with no gene match: 3. This CDR3 is 12 amino acids long. Germline-derived CDR1 and CDR2 are SEHNR and FQNEAQ (reference sequence). CDR3 nucleotides: TGTGCCAGCAGCTTAGAGGCAGGGGGGCAGTACTTC. The encoded protein is CASSLEAGGQYF.

The chain couples TRBV15 to TRBJ1-2; tentatively, D is TRBD1 (5 bases). V gave up 1 base and J gave up 4 bases, with 7 bases separating them. Germline CDR1 and CDR2: LNHNV and YYDKDF (reference sequence). The CDR3 has 13 amino acids. DNA of the CDR3: TGTGCCACCAGCAGAGGACAGTCCTATGGCTACACCTTC. It specifies CATSRGQSYGYTF. Full variable domain (remainder filled in from reference TRBV15 and TRBJ1-2): DAMVIQNPRYQVTQFGKPVTLSCSQTLNHNVMYWYQQKSSQAPKLLFHYYDKDFNNEADTPDNFQSRRPNTSFCFLDIRSPGLGDTAMYLCATSRGQSYGYTFGSGTRLTVV.

The chain couples TRBV7-3 to TRBJ2-1, with no clear D. The CDR3 contains 13 residues. The germline V gene encodes CDR1 SGHTA and CDR2 FQGTGA. Trimming removed 1 base at V and 8 bases at J, with 9 bases between. CDR3 loop: CASSLNRGDEQFF. The CDR3 DNA sequence: TGTGCCAGCAGCTTAAATAGAGGCGATGAGCAGTTCTTC.

This clone was picked up one time. J is TRBJ2-1 and V is TRBV19; D ambiguous. Germline V lookup: CDR1 LNHDA, CDR2 SQIVND (reference sequence). Trimming removed 3 bases at V and 0 bases at J, with 12 bases between. The CDR3 totals 16 residues. This CDR3 reads CASSIGRSSSYNEQFF. The DNA of the CDR3 is TGTGCCAGTAGTATTGGCCGATCGAGCTCCTACAATGAGCAGTTCTTC. Complete variable domain (other parts from reference TRBV19 and TRBJ2-1): DGGITQSPKYLFRKEGQNVTLSCEQNLNHDAMYWYRQDPGQGLRLIYYSQIVNDFQKGDIAEGYSVSREKKESFPLTVTSAQKNPTAFYLCASSIGRSSSYNEQFFGPGTRLTVL.

This clone was seen only a few times. The chain joins TRBV2 to TRBJ2-1; TRBD2 is a possible D gene (5 bases). Germline V CDR1 and CDR2: SNHLY, FYNNEI. CDR3 size: 13 residues. The V end was cut by 6 bases, the J end by 8 bases, with 14 bases between. This chain's CDR3 is CASREGAQDEQFF. DNA of the CDR3: TGTGCCAGCAGAGAGGGAGCTCAGGATGAGCAGTTCTTC.

The J gene is TRBJ1-1, the V gene TRBV6-6, with D unresolved. Germline CDR1 reads MNHNY; CDR2 reads SVGAGI (reference sequence). V lost 0 bases and J lost 10, with 15 bases in between. The CDR3 is 14 residues long. Here the CDR3 DNA reads TGTGCCAGCAGTTACTCGATATTGTCGTCGGGAGCTTTCTTT. Translated, it gives CASSYSILSSGAFF.

CDR3 coding DNA: TGTGCCAGTAGCCCTAGAAGAACAGGGGGCAACGAGCAGTACTTC. It encodes CASSPRRTGGNEQYF. The V and J genes are TRBV19 and TRBJ2-7, with 9 bases fitting TRBD1. The germline V gene has CDR1 LNHDA and CDR2 SQIVND (reference sequence). This CDR3 spans 15 amino acids. J gave up 5 bases and V 6 bases, and 11 bases lay outside the gene matches.

The chain has TRBV5-1 and TRBJ1-2; 7 positions match TRBD1. The V and J ends lost 1 base and 2 bases, in that order; junction bases with no gene match: 5. CDR1 SGHRS and CDR2 YFSETQ come from the germline V gene. The CDR3 contains 15 residues. The CDR3 nucleotides are TGCGCCAGCAGCTTGTCGGGACAGACAAACTATGGCTACACCTTC. Translation: CASSLSGQTNYGYTF.

This chain links TRBV4-2 with TRBJ1-2; D is ambiguous. Germline loops: CDR1 LGHNA, CDR2 YNFKEQ. Deletions cut 0 bases from V and 7 bases from J, with 6 bases between. This CDR3 comprises 12 residues. CDR3 sequence (DNA): TGTGCCAGCAGCCAAGAGGGTGGTGGCTACACCTTC. The encoded protein is CASSQEGGGYTF.

The chain links TRBV19 to TRBJ2-7, with D tentatively TRBD1 (6 bases). V was shortened by 5 bases and J by 2 bases, with 19 bases between the two germline ends. CDR1 is LNHDA, CDR2 SQIVND, per germline (reference sequence). This CDR3 is built from 16 residues. The CDR3 loop reads CASSPFFWDKTYEQYF. DNA for the CDR3: TGTGCCAGTAGTCCCTTTTTTTGGGACAAGACCTACGAGCAGTACTTC.

The CDR3 coding sequence is TGTGCCAGCAGTAAAAACTGGGGACGGAATAATTCACCCCTCCACTTT. Translated, it gives CASSKNWGRNNSPLHF. The V gene is TRBV27, the J gene TRBJ1-6; D possibly corresponds to TRBD1 (5 bases). Germline loops: CDR1 MNHEY, CDR2 SMNVEV (reference sequence). This CDR3 is 16 amino acids long. Trimming stripped 5 bases from V and 5 bases from J, with 16 bases between.